This T cell receptor beta chain was observed in a study of T cells in localized non-small cell lung cancer. General study points: There was higher T cell clonality in uninvolved adjacent lung than in tumor, and it was highest there.

The protocol was immunoSEQ multiplex PCR, while the TCRdb copy is restricted to in-frame clones and leaves out a portion. The sample lists 25,000 to 35,000 clones, more than 75% occurring once. Of note for this clone: What it binds is unknown.

In germline, CDR1 is SGHTA, CDR2 FQGNSA. J lost 4 bases, V lost 4 bases, and 0 bases had no gene match. This CDR3 region has 13 residues. This sample comprised peripheral blood, obtained before any cancer treatment. The rearrangement links TRBV7-2 to TRBJ2-1; 8 bases align to TRBD2. The sequence derives from a female donor aged 60 or older with stage III squamous cell lung carcinoma. The CDR3 coding sequence is TGTGCCAGCAGCTCGGGGGGGTACAATGAGCAGTTCTTC. Translation gives CASSSGGYNEQFF.